This T cell receptor (beta chain) was obtained from a study of response to subunit inactivated influenza vaccine. Findings and caveats of the study: There was a suggestion from the authors that each seasonal influenza vaccination recruits few new T cells.

Each CDR3 protein gets one entry after TCRdb re-called the RT-PCR reads with MiXCR. The sample has about 520,000 distinct CDR3 sequences, 25% seen once. As concerns this clonotype: Its target is not known.

The sample consisted of CD4+ T cells sorted from PBMCs, taken more than 4 days after vaccination. This sequence was found in a man in his fifties or sixties who received an inactivated influenza vaccine.

The CDR3 nucleotides are TGTGCCTGGAACAGCGGGGGACCTAATTCACCCCTCCACTTT. It translates to CAWNSGGPNSPLHF. This chain links TRBV30 with TRBJ1-6, with D perhaps matching TRBD1 (5 bases). Trimming took off 4 bases at V and 6 bases at J, with 13 bases between the two ends. Germline assignment: CDR1 GTSNPN and CDR2 SVGIG (reference sequence). The CDR3 extends over 14 amino acids.